This T cell receptor beta chain was sequenced during a study of blood T cell repertoires in COVID-19. Background on the study: The samples span acute and convalescent COVID-19 from the United States, Italy and Spain. Sources were T cells, B-cell-depleted T cells, or PBMCs; the material itself was cDNA or gDNA.

In the original processing: It was from reference gene primer amplification that nucleated cell counts were estimated. Some clones are missing from TCRdb's copy, which holds only in-frame ones; the method was immunoSEQ multiplex PCR. V and J calls plus clone size are reproduced from that table; the DNA served to infer D and trimming. The sample lists 50,000 or so clones, more than 75% occurring once. The V end lost 4 bases, the J end lost 2 bases, and 18 bases lay between the germline ends. This CDR3 has 16 amino acids. Germline lookup yields CDR1 SGHNT and CDR2 YYREEE (reference sequence). The chain has TRBV5-4 and TRBJ1-2, with D maybe TRBD1 (6 bases). This clonotype was obtained from a man over 45 with active COVID-19. Sequenced material: peripheral blood. The CDR3 region has the DNA TGTGCCAGCAGCCCAAAGGTGGGGGGGGCCAACTATGGCTACACCTTC. Amino acid sequence: CASSPKVGGANYGYTF.